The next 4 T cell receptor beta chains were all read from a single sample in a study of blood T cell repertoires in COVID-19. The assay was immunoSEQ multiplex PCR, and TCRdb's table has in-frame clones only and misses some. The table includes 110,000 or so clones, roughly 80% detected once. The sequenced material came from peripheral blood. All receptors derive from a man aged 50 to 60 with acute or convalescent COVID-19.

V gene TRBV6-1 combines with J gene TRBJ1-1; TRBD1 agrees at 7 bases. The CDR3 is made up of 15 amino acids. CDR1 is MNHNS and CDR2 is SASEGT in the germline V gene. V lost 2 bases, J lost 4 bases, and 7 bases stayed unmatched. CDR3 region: CASSEKGAVSTEAFF. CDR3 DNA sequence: TGTGCCAGCAGTGAAAAGGGGGCGGTTAGCACTGAAGCTTTCTTT.

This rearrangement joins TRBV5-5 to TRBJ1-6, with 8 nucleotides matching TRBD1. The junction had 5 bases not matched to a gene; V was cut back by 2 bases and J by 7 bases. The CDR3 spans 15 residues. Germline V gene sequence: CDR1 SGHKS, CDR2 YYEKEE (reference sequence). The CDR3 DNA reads TGTGCCAGCAGCTTCCCGGGACAGGTGAATTCACCCCTCCACTTT. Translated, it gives CASSFPGQVNSPLHF.

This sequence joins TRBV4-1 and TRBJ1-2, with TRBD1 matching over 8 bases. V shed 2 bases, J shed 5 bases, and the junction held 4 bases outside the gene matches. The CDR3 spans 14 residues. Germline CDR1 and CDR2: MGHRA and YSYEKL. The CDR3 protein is CASSQTGGLYGYTF. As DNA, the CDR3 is TGCGCCAGCAGCCAAACAGGGGGATTGTATGGCTACACCTTC.

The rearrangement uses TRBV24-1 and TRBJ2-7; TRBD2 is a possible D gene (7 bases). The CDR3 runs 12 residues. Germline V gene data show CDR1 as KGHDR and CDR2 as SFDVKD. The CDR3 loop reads CASRGGAYEQYV. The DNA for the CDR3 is TGTGCCTCCAGGGGAGGGGCCTACGAGCAGTACGTC.